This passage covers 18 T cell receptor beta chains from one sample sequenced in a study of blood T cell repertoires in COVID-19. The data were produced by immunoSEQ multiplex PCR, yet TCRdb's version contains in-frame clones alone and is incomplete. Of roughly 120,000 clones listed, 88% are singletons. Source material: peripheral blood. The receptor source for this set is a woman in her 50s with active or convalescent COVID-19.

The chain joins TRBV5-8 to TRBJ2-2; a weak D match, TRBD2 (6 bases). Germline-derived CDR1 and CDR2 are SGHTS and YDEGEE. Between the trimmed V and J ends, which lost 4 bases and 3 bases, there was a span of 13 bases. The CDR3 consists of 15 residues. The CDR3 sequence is CASSGGTYYTGELFF. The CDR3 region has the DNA TGTGCCAGCAGCGGCGGGACTTACTACACCGGGGAGCTGTTTTTT.

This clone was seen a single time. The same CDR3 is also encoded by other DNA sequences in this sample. The CDR3 nucleotides read TGTGCCAGCAGTCAGGGGAACTATGGCTACACCTTC. Protein sequence: CASSQGNYGYTF. The chain couples TRBV12-3 or TRBV12-4 to TRBJ1-2; TRBD1 is a possible D gene (6 bases). The ends were cut back, 5 bases at V and 2 bases at J, with 6 bases in the middle. CDR3 length: 12 residues.

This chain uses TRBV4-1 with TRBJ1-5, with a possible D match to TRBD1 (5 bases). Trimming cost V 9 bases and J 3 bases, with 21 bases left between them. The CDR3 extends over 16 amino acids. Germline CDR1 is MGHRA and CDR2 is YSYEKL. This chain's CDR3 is CASSRGSGWDNQPQHF. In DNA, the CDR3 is TGCGCCAGTTCTAGGGGCAGCGGGTGGGACAATCAGCCCCAGCATTTT.

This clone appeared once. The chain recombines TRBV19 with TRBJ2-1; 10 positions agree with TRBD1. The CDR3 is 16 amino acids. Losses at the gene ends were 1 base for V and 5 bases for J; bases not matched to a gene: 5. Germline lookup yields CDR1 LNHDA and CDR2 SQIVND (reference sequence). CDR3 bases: TGTGCCAGTAGTATAGCGGACAGGGGGAGCCACAATGAGCAGTTCTTC. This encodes CASSIADRGSHNEQFF.

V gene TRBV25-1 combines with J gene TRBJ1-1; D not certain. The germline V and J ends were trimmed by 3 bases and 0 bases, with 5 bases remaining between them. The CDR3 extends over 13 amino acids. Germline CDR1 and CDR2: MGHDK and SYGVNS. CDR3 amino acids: CASSDHMNTEAFF. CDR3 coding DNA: TGTGCCAGCAGTGATCACATGAACACTGAAGCTTTCTTT.

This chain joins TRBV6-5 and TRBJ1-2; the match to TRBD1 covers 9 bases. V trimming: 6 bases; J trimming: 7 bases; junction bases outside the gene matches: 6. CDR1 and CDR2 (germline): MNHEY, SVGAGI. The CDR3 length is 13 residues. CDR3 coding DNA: TGTGCCAGCAGCCGGGGACAGGGTAGTGGCTACACCTTC. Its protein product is CASSRGQGSGYTF.

The CDR3 loop is CASSTTTRMGGDEQFF. CDR3 nucleotides: TGTGCCAGCAGCACCACGACTAGAATGGGTGGGGATGAGCAGTTCTTC. The chain recombines TRBV7-2 with TRBJ2-1, with D tentatively TRBD2 (6 bases). Trimming shortened V by 5 bases and J by 8 bases, and 22 bases separated the two germline ends. Germline CDR1 reads SGHTA; CDR2 reads FQGNSA. CDR3 length: 16 amino acids.

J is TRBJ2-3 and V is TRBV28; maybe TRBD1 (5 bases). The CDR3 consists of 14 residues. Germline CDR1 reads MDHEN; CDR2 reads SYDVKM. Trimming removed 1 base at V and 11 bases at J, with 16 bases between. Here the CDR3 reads CASSLSDPEGVQYF. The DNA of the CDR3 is TGTGCCAGCAGTTTATCGGACCCCGAAGGGGTGCAGTATTTT.

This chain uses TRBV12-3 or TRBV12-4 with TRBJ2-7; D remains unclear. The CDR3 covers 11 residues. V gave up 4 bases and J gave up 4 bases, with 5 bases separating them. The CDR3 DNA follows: TGTGCCAGCAGTTCCCTATACGAGCAGTACTTC. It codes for CASSSLYEQYF.

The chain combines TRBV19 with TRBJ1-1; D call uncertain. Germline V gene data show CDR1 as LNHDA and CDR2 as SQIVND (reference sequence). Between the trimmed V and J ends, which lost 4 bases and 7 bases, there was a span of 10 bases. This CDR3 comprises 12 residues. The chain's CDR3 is CASSNSPREAFF. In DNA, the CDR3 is TGTGCCAGTAGTAACAGTCCCCGTGAAGCTTTCTTT.

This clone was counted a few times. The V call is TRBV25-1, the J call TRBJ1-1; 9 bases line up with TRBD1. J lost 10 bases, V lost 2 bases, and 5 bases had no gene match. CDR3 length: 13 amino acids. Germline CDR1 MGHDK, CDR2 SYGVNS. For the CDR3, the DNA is TGTGCCAGCAGTGAACGGGACAGGGCCGCAGCTTTCTTT. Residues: CASSERDRAAAFF.

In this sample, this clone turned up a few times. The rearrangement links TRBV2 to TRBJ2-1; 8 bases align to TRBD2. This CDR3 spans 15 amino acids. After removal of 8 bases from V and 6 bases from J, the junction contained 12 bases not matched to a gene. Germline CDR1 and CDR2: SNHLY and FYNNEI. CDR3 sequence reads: CASLRLAGPSNEQFF. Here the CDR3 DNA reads TGTGCCAGCCTTAGGCTAGCGGGCCCGAGCAATGAGCAGTTCTTC.

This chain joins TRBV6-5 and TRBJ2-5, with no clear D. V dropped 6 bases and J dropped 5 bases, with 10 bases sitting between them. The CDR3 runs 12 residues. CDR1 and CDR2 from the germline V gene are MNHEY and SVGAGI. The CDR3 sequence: CASSYMRETQYF. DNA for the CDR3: TGTGCCAGCAGCTACATGCGGGAGACCCAGTACTTC.

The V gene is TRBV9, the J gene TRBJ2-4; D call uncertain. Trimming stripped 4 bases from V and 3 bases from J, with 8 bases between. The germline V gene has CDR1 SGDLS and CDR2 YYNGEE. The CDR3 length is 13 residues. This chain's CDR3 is CASSSGGKNIQYF. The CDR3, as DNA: TGTGCCAGCAGCTCAGGTGGCAAAAACATTCAGTACTTC.

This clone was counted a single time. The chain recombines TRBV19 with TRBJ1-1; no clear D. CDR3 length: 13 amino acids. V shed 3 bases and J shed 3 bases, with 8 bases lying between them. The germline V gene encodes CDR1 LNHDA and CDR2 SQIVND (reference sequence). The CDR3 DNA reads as TGTGCCAGTAGTATCCTCTCGGACACTGAAGCTTTCTTT. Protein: CASSILSDTEAFF.

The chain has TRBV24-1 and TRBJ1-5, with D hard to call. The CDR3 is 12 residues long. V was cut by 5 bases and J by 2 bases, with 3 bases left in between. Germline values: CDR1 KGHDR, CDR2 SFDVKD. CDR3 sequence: CATSAGNQPQHF. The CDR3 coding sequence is TGTGCCACCAGTGCTGGCAATCAGCCCCAGCATTTT.

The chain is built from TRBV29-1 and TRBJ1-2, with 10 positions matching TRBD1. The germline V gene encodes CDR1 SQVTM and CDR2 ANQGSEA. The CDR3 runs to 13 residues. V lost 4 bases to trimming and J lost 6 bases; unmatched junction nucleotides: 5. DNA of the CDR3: TGCAGCGTTGCCCCCGGGACAGGGGATGGCTACACCTTC. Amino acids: CSVAPGTGDGYTF.

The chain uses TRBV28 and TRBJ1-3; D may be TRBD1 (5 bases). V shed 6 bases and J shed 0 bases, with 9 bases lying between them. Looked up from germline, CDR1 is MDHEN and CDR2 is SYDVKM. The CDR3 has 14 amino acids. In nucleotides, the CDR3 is TGTGCCAGCAGACTCACAGGCTCTGGAAACACCATATATTTT. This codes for CASRLTGSGNTIYF.